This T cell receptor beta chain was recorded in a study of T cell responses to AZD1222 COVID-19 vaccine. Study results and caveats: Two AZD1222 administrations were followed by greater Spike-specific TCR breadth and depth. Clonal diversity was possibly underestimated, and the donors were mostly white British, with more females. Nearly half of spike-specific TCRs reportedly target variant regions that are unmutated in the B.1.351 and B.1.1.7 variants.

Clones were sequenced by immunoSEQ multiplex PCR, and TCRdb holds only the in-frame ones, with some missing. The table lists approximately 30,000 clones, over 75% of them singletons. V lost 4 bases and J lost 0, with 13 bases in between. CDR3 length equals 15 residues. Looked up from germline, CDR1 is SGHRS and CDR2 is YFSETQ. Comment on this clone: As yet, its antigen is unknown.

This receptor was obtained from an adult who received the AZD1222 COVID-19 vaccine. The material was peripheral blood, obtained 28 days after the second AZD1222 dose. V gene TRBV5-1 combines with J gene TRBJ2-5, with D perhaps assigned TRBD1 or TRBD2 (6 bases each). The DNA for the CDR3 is TGCGCCAGCAGCGGCGGGACACCGTACCAAGAGACCCAGTACTTC. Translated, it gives CASSGGTPYQETQYF.